These 4 T cell receptor beta chains were sequenced from one sample in a study of T cell responses to AZD1222 COVID-19 vaccine listed by TCRdb under 2021. The label giving this sample's time point can be read as: baseline before first vaccination. The protocol used for the library was the immunoSEQ multiplex PCR assay. As stored in TCRdb, this immuneACCESS dataset retains in-frame rearrangements with V and J assigned. A fraction of the clones does not appear; measured against another copy, unresolved V genes explain less than half of the discrepancy, and the remainder lacks a known reason. The sample table shows about 120,000 clones, and more than 80% are seen once. Together, the top ten hold 3.1% of the sample. The sequencing here drew on peripheral blood, taken on day 0 of AZD1222 vaccination. The source of these receptors is an adult in good health.

This chain links TRBV11-2 with TRBJ2-1; D unresolved. Germline assignment: CDR1 SGHAT and CDR2 FQNNGV. V was shortened by 4 bases and J by 5 bases, with 3 bases between the two germline ends. The CDR3 spans 11 residues. CDR3 in DNA: TGTGCCAGCAGCTCGCACAATGAGCAGTTCTTC. Its translation is CASSSHNEQFF.

Here the CDR3 reads CASSLSIPGGGIYTEAFF. The CDR3 region has the DNA TGTGCCAGCAGTTTATCGATCCCCGGGGGGGGTATCTACACTGAAGCTTTCTTT. This chain uses TRBV27 with TRBJ1-1, with D possibly TRBD1 on 5 matching bases. This CDR3 region has 18 residues. CDR1 and CDR2 (germline): MNHEY, SMNVEV (reference sequence). Between the trimmed V and J ends, which lost 0 bases and 3 bases, there was a span of 20 bases.

The rearrangement joins TRBV19 to TRBJ2-1; 8 bases match TRBD2. Germline V gene sequence: CDR1 LNHDA, CDR2 SQIVND (reference sequence). CDR3 length: 12 residues. The trim removed 4 bases at V and 15 bases at J, leaving 8 bases unmatched. CDR3 coding DNA: TGTGCCAGTAGTACCGGGACTAGTGACCGGTTCTTC. Translation gives CASSTGTSDRFF.

The rearrangement uses TRBV19 and TRBJ1-1; possibly TRBD1 for D (5 bases). Germline V gives CDR1 LNHDA, CDR2 SQIVND (reference sequence). CDR3 length: 12 residues. The ends were cut back, 10 bases at V and 5 bases at J, with 14 bases in the middle. The CDR3 loop is CAIFGEGTEAFF. The CDR3 DNA sequence: TGTGCCATTTTCGGAGAGGGGACTGAAGCTTTCTTT. Using reference TRBV19 and TRBJ1-1 for the parts outside the CDR3, the full variable domain is DGGITQSPKYLFRKEGQNVTLSCEQNLNHDAMYWYRQDPGQGLRLIYYSQIVNDFQKGDIAEGYSVSREKKESFPLTVTSAQKNPTAFYLCAIFGEGTEAFFGQGTRLTVV.